The 7 T cell receptor beta chains listed next were all sequenced from one sample in a study of cytomegalovirus exposure and HLA in healthy donors. Sequencing used immunoSEQ multiplex PCR; TCRdb keeps in-frame clones, though not all of them. The sample includes 150,000 to 180,000 clones, 85% to 90% seen only once; the top ten take around 2.1%. Sequencing input: PBMCs. The receptor set was obtained from a human donor in good health.

V and J are TRBV28 and TRBJ2-2; TRBD2 might be the D (5 bases). CDR1 is MDHEN and CDR2 is SYDVKM in the germline V gene. Trimming took off 4 bases at V and 4 bases at J, with 10 bases between the two ends. The CDR3 spans 14 residues. The CDR3, as DNA: TGTGCCAGCAGTTATCAGGCGGGCACCGGGGAGCTGTTTTTT. Amino acids: CASSYQAGTGELFF. Together with reference TRBV28 and TRBJ2-2, the CDR3 gives the full variable domain: DVKVTQSSRYLVKRTGEKVFLECVQDMDHENMFWYRQDPGLGLRLIYFSYDVKMKEKGDIPEGYSVSREKKERFSLILESASTNQTSMYLCASSYQAGTGELFFGEGSRLTVL.

The V gene is TRBV25-1, the J gene TRBJ1-2; no clear D. V was pared by 4 bases and J by 2 bases, with 11 bases between. The germline V gene has CDR1 MGHDK and CDR2 SYGVNS. This CDR3 contains 14 residues. DNA of the CDR3: TGTGCCAGCAGTGCGGCAGGACTGAACTATGGCTACACCTTC. This codes for CASSAAGLNYGYTF.

This clone was picked up a small number of times. This chain uses TRBV6-1 with TRBJ1-6, with D possibly matching TRBD1 (5 bases). This CDR3 comprises 18 residues. Looked up from germline, CDR1 is MNHNS and CDR2 is SASEGT. The V and J ends lost 3 bases and 0 bases respectively, with 15 bases between them. For the CDR3, the DNA is TGTGCCAGCAGTGATAGCTTTCAGGGCAGCTCCTATAATTCACCCCTCCACTTT. This codes for CASSDSFQGSSYNSPLHF.

The V gene is TRBV6-5, the J gene TRBJ2-7; weak D call: TRBD2 (5 bases). The CDR3 contains 14 residues. Per germline, CDR1 MNHEY and CDR2 SVGAGI. V was trimmed by 8 bases and J by 4 bases, leaving 18 bases between them. CDR3 DNA sequence: TGTGCCAGCCGTTCAGGAGGCTCCCCTTACGAGCAGTACTTC. Translating gives CASRSGGSPYEQYF.

V and J are TRBV7-9 and TRBJ2-1, with TRBD2 matching 7 bases. The CDR3 extends over 17 amino acids. Losses at the gene ends were 4 bases for V and 0 bases for J; bases not matched to a gene: 9. Per the germline V gene, CDR1 is SEHNR and CDR2 is FQNEAQ (reference sequence). For the CDR3, the DNA is TGTGCCAGCAGCTCCAGACTAGCCTATAGCTCCTACAATGAGCAGTTCTTC. Translated: CASSSRLAYSSYNEQFF.

The gene calls are TRBV2 and TRBJ1-1; TRBD1 is a possible D gene (5 bases). Germline CDR1 SNHLY, CDR2 FYNNEI. The CDR3 runs 16 residues. Trimming pared 5 bases from V and 5 bases from J, leaving 21 bases between. The DNA for the CDR3 is TGTGCCAGCAGTACTAAACCGGGACTGCGGGGGACTGAAGCTTTCTTT. Protein: CASSTKPGLRGTEAFF.

The V and J genes are TRBV29-1 and TRBJ1-4; tentatively, D is TRBD1 (5 bases). V was pared by 4 bases and J by 3 bases, with 9 bases between. The CDR3 spans 13 residues. Looked up from germline, CDR1 is SQVTM and CDR2 is ANQGSEA. CDR3 protein: CSVGEGPNEKLFF. The CDR3 nucleotides read TGCAGCGTTGGGGAGGGACCTAATGAAAAACTGTTTTTT.